This TCR beta chain is from a study of persistence of HIV-infected CD4 T cells. Study in general: Median time on suppressive ART was seven to eight years. Study conclusions and caveats: Degenerate expanded CDR3beta sequences were enriched among CMV- and Gag-responding cells.

A word on this clone: Its antigen is unknown.

Sequencing used immunoSEQ version 4 in survey mode. Clones were read by immunoSEQ multiplex PCR, and TCRdb kept only the in-frame ones, dropping some. The data contain approximately 35,000 clones, about four fifths of them seen just once; the ten biggest clones take up 0.8% to 0.9%. V lost 3 bases and J lost 7, with 16 bases in between. Per the germline V gene, CDR1 is KGHSH and CDR2 is LQKENI. CDR3 length: 14 residues. Cells were stimulated with CMV-infected fibroblast lysates at about 10 ug/mL. Memory cells lacking CD40L and CD69 with high CD45RO were sorted. For at least 4 years, plasma HIV-1 RNA was undetectable (<50 copies/mL).

The chain has TRBV18 and TRBJ2-7; D is unclear. The clonotype originates from an adult man with HIV who was CMV-seropositive. The source material was CD4+ T cells sorted from PBMCs after approximately 19-hour stimulation, sampled from a patient who received antiretroviral therapy. The DNA for the CDR3 is TGTGCCAGCTCACCTCCTTCGACCGGCGTTGAGCAGTACTTC. Protein: CASSPPSTGVEQYF.